This TCR beta chain was sequenced in a study of molecular identifiers for immune sequencing clone quantification. Many counts were recorded for this clonotype. Its antigen remains unknown. Sequencing libraries of naive CD8 cells derived from roughly 20,000 to 1,000,000 sorted cells with 10%, 30% or 50% RNA. Isolation of naive CD8 T cells was achieved by sorting on a CD8+CD4-CCR7+CD45RA+ phenotype. Trimming removed 1 base at V and 0 bases at J, with 7 bases between. This CDR3 has 14 residues. CDR1 and CDR2 from the germline V gene are SGHAT and FQNNGV. TCRdb re-analysed the PCR reads in MiXCR, keeping a single row per CDR3 protein. The table includes over 10,000 distinct CDR3 sequences, around 18% detected once. Overall study results and limits: Spiked Jurkat TCR RNA equivalent to one cell reportedly surfaced among about a million naive cells.

Input material: naive CD8+ T cells from blood, with Jurkat cell RNA spiked in. The subset denotes: FACS-sorted CD8+CD4-CCR7+CD45RA+ naive T cells. The chain employs TRBV11-2 and TRBJ2-7; D is ambiguous. The clonotype originates from a human donor in good health. Some libraries in this study had Jurkat cell RNA spiked in. CDR3 sequence: CASSLGVGSYEQYF. The CDR3 DNA reads as TGTGCCAGCAGCTTAGGTGTGGGCTCCTACGAGCAGTACTTC.